The 14 T cell receptor beta chains listed next were all sequenced from one sample in a study of T-cell reconstitution after alpha-beta-depleted transplantation in children. Preparation of the TCRbeta library used unique molecular identifiers. TCRdb re-called the PCR reads through MiXCR, storing one row per CDR3 protein. The table lists a few hundred thousand distinct CDR3 sequences, approximately 12% of them singletons. The sequences come from PBMCs, mostly from graft donor cells, collected 360 days after TCRalphabeta/CD19-depleted stem cell transplant. All receptors derive from a male patient between 5 and 17 years old who had a stem cell transplant for acute myeloid leukemia, so the T cells may come from the graft donor.

The chain uses TRBV28 and TRBJ2-7; 8 nucleotides line up with TRBD2. The germline CDR1 and CDR2 sequences are MDHEN and SYDVKM. The CDR3 covers 19 residues. The V and J ends lost 3 bases and 7 bases, in that order; junction bases with no gene match: 23. The CDR3 nucleotides are TGTGCCAGCAGTTTCCTGAGTGGCAGGGGAGGGACTAGGTTAGAGGAGCAGTACTTC. Protein product: CASSFLSGRGGTRLEEQYF.

This clonotype occurred a few times. The rearrangement links TRBV12-3 or TRBV12-4 to TRBJ2-7; 10 nucleotides agree with TRBD2. CDR3 length: 13 amino acids. The J segment lost 4 bases and the V segment lost 8 bases, leaving 5 bases of the junction unmatched. The CDR3 sequence is CASGPSGRYEQYF. In DNA, the CDR3 is TGTGCCAGCGGGCCTAGCGGGAGATACGAGCAGTACTTC.

This clonotype was recorded many times. V usage is TRBV29-1 and J usage is TRBJ2-2; D might be TRBD2 (6 bases). The CDR3 extends over 15 amino acids. Per germline, CDR1 SQVTM and CDR2 ANQGSEA. Trimming removed 1 base at V and 3 bases at J, with 12 bases between. In DNA, the CDR3 is TGCAGCGTTGAAGGCGCAGCGGGCGACACCGGGGAGCTGTTTTTT. This gives the protein CSVEGAAGDTGELFF.

This clonotype was seen at least ten times. The V gene is TRBV27, the J gene TRBJ1-1, with D unresolved. CDR3 length: 16 amino acids. Germline loops: CDR1 MNHEY, CDR2 SMNVEV (reference sequence). V was clipped by 6 bases and J by 1 base, with 18 bases between them. CDR3 sequence reads: CASSLVARAWNTEAFF. For the CDR3, the DNA is TGTGCCAGCAGCTTAGTCGCAAGGGCATGGAACACTGAAGCTTTCTTT.

The chain carries TRBV14 and TRBJ2-1; a weak D match, TRBD1 (6 bases). The CDR3 consists of 17 residues. Per germline, CDR1 SGHDN and CDR2 FVKESK. Trimming shortened V by 4 bases and J by 5 bases, and 21 bases separated the two germline ends. CDR3 residues: CASSRGPRVAVDNEQFF. CDR3 nucleotides: TGTGCCAGCAGCCGGGGGCCCAGAGTCGCAGTGGACAATGAGCAGTTCTTC.

This clonotype occurred many times. The chain carries TRBV12-3 or TRBV12-4 and TRBJ2-3, with D perhaps given as TRBD1 or TRBD2 (5 bases each). V dropped 3 bases and J dropped 4 bases, with 8 bases sitting between them. The CDR3 is 13 residues long. The CDR3 DNA is TGTGCCAGCAGTTTGATGGGGGCAGATACGCAGTATTTT. This codes for CASSLMGADTQYF.

The chain joins TRBV25-1 to TRBJ1-5; D call uncertain. The CDR3 is 14 residues long. The germline V and J ends were trimmed by 5 bases and 1 base, with 9 bases remaining between them. CDR1 and CDR2 from the germline V gene are MGHDK and SYGVNS. The chain's CDR3 is CASSKRASNQPQHF. The CDR3 DNA follows: TGTGCCAGCAGTAAGAGGGCGAGCAATCAGCCCCAGCATTTT.

This clonotype was picked up many times. The chain uses TRBV28 and TRBJ1-5; D unresolved. Germline CDR1 MDHEN, CDR2 SYDVKM. The CDR3 loop spans 15 amino acids. Trimming shortened V by 1 base and J by 5 bases, and 12 bases separated the two germline ends. CDR3 region: CASSLYPGPDQPQHF. DNA of the CDR3: TGTGCCAGCAGTTTATACCCTGGGCCGGATCAGCCCCAGCATTTT. Looking up the rest from reference TRBV28 and TRBJ1-5 gives the full variable domain: DVKVTQSSRYLVKRTGEKVFLECVQDMDHENMFWYRQDPGLGLRLIYFSYDVKMKEKGDIPEGYSVSREKKERFSLILESASTNQTSMYLCASSLYPGPDQPQHFGDGTRLSIL.

The chain recombines TRBV7-9 with TRBJ2-2; the D gene is possibly TRBD2 (6 bases). Trimming removed 4 bases from V and 2 bases from J, with 11 bases in between. The CDR3 sequence is 15 residues long. CDR1 and CDR2 from the germline V gene are SEHNR and FQNEAQ (reference sequence). The CDR3 sequence: CASSYLGLNTGELFF. The DNA of the CDR3 is TGTGCCAGCAGCTATCTGGGACTTAACACCGGGGAGCTGTTTTTT.

This clonotype was found a few times. V and J are TRBV4-3 and TRBJ2-1; 8 nucleotides line up with TRBD2. V was clipped by 4 bases and J by 6 bases; unmatched bases: 11. CDR1 and CDR2 from the germline V gene are LGHNA and YSLEER. This CDR3 region has 16 residues. The CDR3 coding sequence is TGCGCCAGCAGCCCTCGAGGGGCGGGAGGCGGCAATGAGCAGTTCTTC. Translating gives CASSPRGAGGGNEQFF.

V usage is TRBV2 and J usage is TRBJ2-5, with 11 bases lining up with TRBD2. The J segment lost 5 bases and the V segment lost 10 bases, leaving 18 bases of the junction unmatched. Germline values: CDR1 SNHLY, CDR2 FYNNEI. The CDR3 length is 17 residues. In DNA, the CDR3 is TGTGCCATCTGTTTACGGGCTAGCGGGAGGAGTAGGGAGACCCAGTACTTC. It translates to CAICLRASGRSRETQYF.

This clonotype was picked up a small number of times. V gene TRBV4-3 combines with J gene TRBJ1-5; TRBD1 is a possible D gene (6 bases). V gave up 0 bases and J gave up 6 bases, with 9 bases separating them. Germline V gene data show CDR1 as LGHNA and CDR2 as YSLEER. The CDR3 is made up of 14 amino acids. The CDR3 coding sequence is TGCGCCAGCAGCCAAGATAGGGGGATTCAGCCCCAGCATTTT. This codes for CASSQDRGIQPQHF.

This clonotype was detected ten times or more. J is TRBJ2-2 and V is TRBV4-2; no definite D call. The V end lost 3 bases, the J end lost 6 bases, and 11 bases lay between the germline ends. The CDR3 runs to 14 residues. Germline V lookup: CDR1 LGHNA, CDR2 YNFKEQ. The CDR3 reads CASSHDPPSGELFF. The CDR3 region has the DNA TGTGCCAGCAGCCATGACCCCCCCTCCGGGGAGCTGTTTTTT.

The chain has TRBV6-1 and TRBJ1-2, with D possibly TRBD1 on 6 matching bases. CDR3 length: 14 amino acids. Trimming stripped 5 bases from V and 4 bases from J, with 14 bases between. Germline CDR1 is MNHNS and CDR2 is SASEGT. This CDR3 reads CASSPRTVFYGYTF. The CDR3 region has the DNA TGTGCCAGCAGTCCCCGGACAGTTTTCTATGGCTACACCTTC.